Shown below are 11 T cell receptor beta chains from a single sample sequenced in a study of cytomegalovirus exposure and HLA in healthy donors (dated by TCRdb to the late 2010s). The protocol used for the library was the immunoSEQ multiplex PCR assay. A mixture of 60 forward primers for TCR Vbeta segments and 13 reverse primers for TCR Jbeta segments was used in the multiplex PCR. Not all clones reach the TCRdb copy of this immuneACCESS table, which keeps in-frame sequences only. Checked studies attribute under half of the gap to unresolved V genes and leave the rest unexplained. For this sample the table gives 130,000 to 150,000 clones, of which 70% to 80% were detected only once. The top ten clonotypes cover 3.5% to 4% of the sample. Sequencing was performed on PBMCs. The receptors were sampled from a man younger than 30 in good health and CMV-seronegative.

The rearrangement joins TRBV19 to TRBJ1-4; D remains unclear. Germline V CDR1 and CDR2: LNHDA, SQIVND (reference sequence). V was cut by 5 bases and J by 5 bases, with 6 bases left in between. The CDR3 is 12 residues long. The CDR3, as DNA: TGTGCCAGTAGTGGGAGGAATGAAAAACTGTTTTTT. Its protein product is CASSGRNEKLFF. The whole variable domain, filled in from reference TRBV19 and TRBJ1-4, reads DGGITQSPKYLFRKEGQNVTLSCEQNLNHDAMYWYRQDPGQGLRLIYYSQIVNDFQKGDIAEGYSVSREKKESFPLTVTSAQKNPTAFYLCASSGRNEKLFFGSGTQLSVL.

The chain joins TRBV10-2 to TRBJ2-1, with a possible D match to TRBD2 (5 bases). V gave up 7 bases and J gave up 7 bases, with 14 bases separating them. Germline V gives CDR1 WSHSY, CDR2 SAAADI. The CDR3 is made up of 13 amino acids. CDR3 loop: CASTRVDTNEQFF. DNA of the CDR3: TGCGCCAGCACGAGGGTTGATACAAATGAGCAGTTCTTC.

The chain joins TRBV6-1 to TRBJ1-1; D is unclear. The V gene's germline CDR1 is MNHNS and CDR2 SASEGT. The germline V and J ends were trimmed by 7 bases and 3 bases, with 15 bases remaining between them. This CDR3 has 14 amino acids. CDR3 sequence reads: CASTLTPSDTEAFF. CDR3 in DNA: TGTGCCAGCACCCTGACACCCTCGGACACTGAAGCTTTCTTT.

The chain employs TRBV7-9 and TRBJ2-6; D is unclear. Trimming left V 8 bases short and J 0 bases short, with 5 bases between. Looked up from germline, CDR1 is SEHNR and CDR2 is FQNEAQ (reference sequence). The CDR3 consists of 13 residues. CDR3 in DNA: TGTGCCAGCGGCAACTCTGGGGCCAACGTCCTGACTTTC. Its protein is CASGNSGANVLTF.

V gene TRBV27 combines with J gene TRBJ2-7, with 7 positions matching TRBD2. Losses at the gene ends were 5 bases for V and 3 bases for J; bases not matched to a gene: 10. Germline values: CDR1 MNHEY, CDR2 SMNVEV (reference sequence). The CDR3 covers 15 residues. The CDR3 here is CASSVYAGVGYEQYF. The CDR3 DNA follows: TGTGCCAGCAGTGTTTATGCGGGGGTGGGCTACGAGCAGTACTTC.

This sequence joins TRBV9 and TRBJ1-2; no clear D. Germline V CDR1 and CDR2: SGDLS, YYNGEE. CDR3 length equals 13 residues. V dropped 0 bases and J dropped 14 bases, with 17 bases sitting between them. CDR3 sequence reads: CASSVGGSAGVTF. In nucleotides, the CDR3 is TGTGCCAGCAGCGTAGGAGGGTCCGCCGGTGTGACCTTC.

The chain couples TRBV29-1 to TRBJ2-1, with 7 nucleotides matching TRBD1. The V gene's germline CDR1 is SQVTM and CDR2 ANQGSEA. Trimming took 2 bases from V and 3 from J; bases not matched to a gene: 7. The CDR3 is made up of 15 amino acids. CDR3 nucleotide sequence: TGCAGCGTTGAAAACGAACAGGGGCTCTACAATGAGCAGTTCTTC. It is translated as CSVENEQGLYNEQFF.

This clone has a handful of counts. The chain links TRBV19 to TRBJ1-1; 7 bases line up with TRBD1. From germline, CDR1 is LNHDA and CDR2 SQIVND (reference sequence). This CDR3 is 15 amino acids long. Trimming took 2 bases from V and 1 from J; bases not matched to a gene: 4. Here the CDR3 reads CASSIRGTANTEAFF. Here the CDR3 DNA reads TGTGCCAGTAGTATACGTGGGACAGCGAACACTGAAGCTTTCTTT.

The CDR3 nucleotides read TGTGCCAGCAGCCCCATTGGCGGGGGGAACACAGATACGCAGTATTTT. Its translation: CASSPIGGGNTDTQYF. The gene calls are TRBV7-9 and TRBJ2-3, with 8 nucleotides matching TRBD2. CDR3 length equals 16 residues. The V gene end was trimmed by 5 bases and the J gene end by 2 bases; junction bases not matched to a gene: 9. Germline V gives CDR1 SEHNR, CDR2 FQNEAQ (reference sequence).

To note about this clone: The same CDR3 can be traced to other DNA sequences in this sample. The J gene is TRBJ2-1, the V gene TRBV27; TRBD2 agrees at 9 bases. V lost 5 bases and J lost 6; bases outside the gene matches: 2. Germline V CDR1 and CDR2: MNHEY, SMNVEV (reference sequence). The CDR3 loop spans 13 amino acids. The CDR3 DNA sequence: TGTGCCAGCAGTCTGCGGGGGGGCAATGAGCAGTTCTTC. Protein: CASSLRGGNEQFF.

This chain uses TRBV4-1 with TRBJ2-3, with 8 bases fitting TRBD2. V lost 4 bases to trimming and J lost 5 bases; unmatched junction nucleotides: 17. This CDR3 spans 18 amino acids. CDR1 is MGHRA and CDR2 is YSYEKL in the germline V gene. As DNA, the CDR3 is TGCGCCAGCAGCCTTCCTGGCCGGACTAGCAGACGGGGAGATACGCAGTATTTT. Its translation is CASSLPGRTSRRGDTQYF.